This T cell receptor beta chain derives from a study of T-cell memory formation after mild COVID-19. V was clipped by 8 bases and J by 11 bases, with 21 bases between them. The germline CDR1 and CDR2 sequences are MNHEY and SMNVEV (reference sequence). The CDR3 runs to 13 residues. TCRdb reanalysed the 5' RACE reads using MiXCR and keeps one entry per CDR3 protein. The profile covers 400,000 or so distinct CDR3 sequences, with around 19% appearing a single time and about 8.1% taken by the ten largest. The receptor's source is an adult woman who had mild COVID-19 (a few samples of this study predate the infection). Cell type and time point are not known. The V gene is TRBV27, the J gene TRBJ1-1; a possible D gene is TRBD1 (6 bases). Sequenced material: PBMCs or a T cell subset sorted from them (not recorded which). In DNA, the CDR3 is TGTGCCAGCGGGTTGTCCGGGACAATAGGGGCTTTCTTT. This gives the protein CASGLSGTIGAFF.